Listed below are T cell receptor beta chains from one sample, sequenced in a study of OX40 agonist ivuxolimab in advanced cancers. Profiling relied on immunoSEQ multiplex PCR, and the TCRdb table lists in-frame clones only, not all of them. The data hold 70,000 or so clones, with 85% to 90% observed a single time. The sequencing used CD4+ or CD8+ T cells sorted from blood, collected in a trial of the OX40 agonist ivuxolimab. The receptors were gathered from an adult with an advanced solid tumor such as melanoma, head and neck, liver or kidney cancer. CDR3s include the opening cysteine and the closing phenylalanine or tryptophan. Each record gives: J gene, V gene, clone size, D gene, CDR3 protein, CDR3 DNA. D genes are given only for firm matches. Some rows have no size entry. The others give once, few or many, or a class for an expanded clone.

J: TRBJ2-1; V: TRBV9; size: -; D: TRBD2; CDR3: CASSGGGTSGYNEQFF; DNA: TGTGCCAGCAGCGGCGGAGGGACTAGCGGATACAATGAGCAGTTCTTC
J: TRBJ2-7; V: TRBV7-2; size: -; D: TRBD2; CDR3: CASSSILAGSYYEQYF; DNA: TGTGCCAGCAGCTCCATCCTAGCGGGGAGTTACTACGAGCAGTACTTC
J: TRBJ2-1; V: TRBV29-1; size: once; D: -; CDR3: CSSGMTEAEQFF; DNA: TGCAGCAGTGGTATGACGGAGGCTGAGCAGTTCTTC
J: TRBJ2-2; V: TRBV15; size: -; D: -; CDR3: CATSRDRQATTGELFF; DNA: TGTGCCACCAGCAGAGATCGGCAGGCGACCACCGGGGAGCTGTTTTTT
J: TRBJ2-2; V: TRBV18; size: -; D: TRBD1; CDR3: CASSPPMGQGAAGELFF; DNA: TGTGCCAGCTCACCACCGATGGGACAGGGGGCTGCCGGGGAGCTGTTTTTT
J: TRBJ2-1; V: TRBV11-2; size: -; D: -; CDR3: CASSNRDRTYNEQFF; DNA: TGTGCCAGCAGCAACAGGGATAGGACCTACAATGAGCAGTTCTTC
J: TRBJ1-4; V: TRBV2; size: -; D: -; CDR3: CARAGGSANEKLFF; DNA: TGTGCCAGAGCTGGGGGGAGCGCTAATGAAAAACTGTTTTTT
J: TRBJ2-3; V: TRBV18; size: -; D: -; CDR3: CASSPMTGGPPDTQYF; DNA: TGTGCCAGCTCACCGATGACGGGGGGCCCCCCAGATACGCAGTATTTT
J: TRBJ2-5; V: TRBV5-1; size: -; D: TRBD1; CDR3: CASSLVGTVQETQYF; DNA: TGCGCCAGCAGCTTGGTGGGGACAGTCCAAGAGACCCAGTACTTC
J: TRBJ2-7; V: TRBV27; size: -; D: TRBD2; CDR3: CASSRPRSGRREQYF; DNA: TGTGCCAGCAGTCGACCAAGGAGCGGGAGGAGGGAGCAGTACTTC
J: TRBJ1-5; V: TRBV21-1; size: few; D: -; CDR3: CASSKVIRDQPQHF; DNA: TGTGCCAGCAGCAAAGTTATAAGGGATCAGCCCCAGCATTTT
J: TRBJ2-5; V: TRBV5-5; size: once; D: -; CDR3: CASSLGADQETQYF; DNA: TGTGCCAGCAGCTTGGGTGCAGACCAAGAGACCCAGTACTTC
J: TRBJ2-7; V: TRBV11-2; size: -; D: -; CDR3: CASSSPRQVFSYEQYF; DNA: TGTGCCAGCAGCTCGCCAAGACAGGTTTTCTCCTACGAGCAGTACTTC
J: TRBJ2-7; V: TRBV2; size: -; D: -; CDR3: CASSPPLGISYEQYF; DNA: TGTGCCAGCAGCCCCCCTTTAGGGATCTCCTACGAGCAGTACTTC
J: TRBJ1-2; V: TRBV19; size: -; D: -; CDR3: CASSISPTNYGYTF; DNA: TGTGCCAGTAGTATATCCCCCACCAACTATGGCTACACCTTC
J: TRBJ1-1; V: TRBV7-8; size: -; D: -; CDR3: CASRERFFDYTEAFF; DNA: TGTGCCAGCAGAGAGAGGTTCTTTGATTACACTGAAGCTTTCTTT
J: TRBJ1-5; V: TRBV6-5; size: -; D: -; CDR3: CASRGGSNQPQHF; DNA: TGTGCCAGCAGGGGTGGGAGCAATCAGCCCCAGCATTTT
J: TRBJ2-6; V: TRBV11-2; size: -; D: -; CDR3: CASSLGWVAGANVLTF; DNA: TGTGCCAGCAGCTTAGGTTGGGTGGCTGGGGCCAACGTCCTGACTTTC
J: TRBJ1-2; V: TRBV28; size: -; D: -; CDR3: CASIDNANYGYTF; DNA: TGTGCCAGCATCGACAACGCTAACTATGGCTACACCTTC
J: TRBJ2-3; V: TRBV7-9; size: -; D: -; CDR3: CASGPRASGTDTQYF; DNA: TGTGCCAGCGGACCCCGGGCCTCGGGCACAGATACGCAGTATTTT
J: TRBJ2-7; V: TRBV29-1; size: -; D: -; CDR3: CSVASGSYEQYF; DNA: TGCAGCGTTGCGTCCGGCTCCTACGAGCAGTACTTC
J: TRBJ1-6; V: TRBV28; size: -; D: TRBD1; CDR3: CASTSTGENSPLHF; DNA: TGTGCCAGCACCTCGACAGGGGAAAATTCACCCCTCCACTTT
J: TRBJ2-7; V: TRBV6-6; size: -; D: -; CDR3: CASKPQGGTYEQYF; DNA: TGTGCCAGCAAACCACAGGGCGGGACCTACGAGCAGTACTTC
J: TRBJ2-7; V: TRBV6-1; size: -; D: -; CDR3: CASSEARGYEQYF; DNA: TGTGCCAGCAGTGAAGCGCGGGGTTACGAGCAGTACTTC
J: TRBJ2-7; V: TRBV6-1; size: -; D: TRBD1; CDR3: CASNSDRGSSYEQYF; DNA: TGTGCCAGCAATTCGGACAGGGGGTCCTCCTACGAGCAGTACTTC
J: TRBJ2-1; V: TRBV12-5; size: -; D: TRBD1; CDR3: CASGLQQGFNEQFF; DNA: TGTGCTAGTGGTTTGCAACAGGGGTTTAATGAGCAGTTCTTC
J: TRBJ2-3; V: TRBV7-9; size: -; D: -; CDR3: CASRGLGQMTDTQYF; DNA: TGTGCCAGCAGAGGTTTAGGACAGATGACAGATACGCAGTATTTT
J: TRBJ2-2; V: TRBV5-4; size: -; D: -; CDR3: CASSSKWGTGELFF; DNA: TGTGCCAGCAGCTCGAAGTGGGGAACCGGGGAGCTGTTTTTT
J: TRBJ2-1; V: TRBV5-4; size: -; D: -; CDR3: CASRPGLDRSYNEQFF; DNA: TGTGCCAGCAGACCTGGACTGGATCGCTCCTACAATGAGCAGTTCTTC
J: TRBJ1-2; V: TRBV5-4; size: -; D: -; CDR3: CASSRTSDKNYTF; DNA: TGTGCCAGCAGCCGGACAAGCGATAAGAACTACACCTTC
J: TRBJ2-7; V: TRBV6-5; size: -; D: -; CDR3: CASSYDTSYEQYF; DNA: TGTGCCAGCAGTTACGACACCTCCTACGAGCAGTACTTC
J: TRBJ1-5; V: TRBV7-2; size: -; D: -; CDR3: CASSLFSTENQPQHF; DNA: TGTGCCAGCAGCTTATTCTCTACGGAGAATCAGCCCCAGCATTTT
J: TRBJ2-5; V: TRBV6-1; size: -; D: -; CDR3: CASSEAFFRGGETQYF; DNA: TGTGCCAGCAGTGAAGCGTTTTTCAGGGGCGGAGAGACCCAGTACTTC
J: TRBJ2-1; V: TRBV5-1; size: once; D: -; CDR3: CASSTRGESSYNEQFF; DNA: TGCGCCAGCAGCACCCGAGGGGAGAGCTCCTACAATGAGCAGTTCTTC
J: TRBJ2-5; V: TRBV5-1; size: -; D: TRBD1; CDR3: CASSAGQGGQVQETQYF; DNA: TGCGCCAGCAGCGCGGGACAGGGGGGTCAAGTCCAAGAGACCCAGTACTTC
J: TRBJ2-2; V: TRBV30; size: -; D: -; CDR3: CAWRGTGWTGELFF; DNA: TGTGCCTGGAGGGGGACTGGATGGACCGGGGAGCTGTTTTTT
J: TRBJ1-5; V: TRBV6-5; size: -; D: TRBD1; CDR3: CASRQGQLSNQPQHF; DNA: TGTGCCAGCAGACAGGGACAGCTTAGCAATCAGCCCCAGCATTTT
J: TRBJ2-3; V: TRBV25-1; size: few; D: -; CDR3: CASSEEGGRVDTQYF; DNA: TGTGCCAGCAGTGAGGAAGGCGGGCGGGTCGATACGCAGTATTTT
J: TRBJ2-3; V: TRBV30; size: -; D: -; CDR3: CAAHRVGRADTQYF; DNA: TGTGCCGCTCACAGGGTGGGAAGGGCAGATACGCAGTATTTT
J: TRBJ2-3; V: TRBV10-3; size: -; D: TRBD2; CDR3: CAISVERGGTDTQYF; DNA: TGTGCCATCAGTGTCGAGCGGGGGGGCACAGATACGCAGTATTTT
J: TRBJ1-2; V: TRBV2; size: -; D: -; CDR3: CASSYRVGYTF; DNA: TGTGCCAGCAGTTACAGGGTTGGCTACACCTTC
J: TRBJ2-3; V: TRBV25-1; size: -; D: -; CDR3: CASSELGTDTQYF; DNA: TGTGCCAGCAGTGAATTAGGCACAGATACGCAGTATTTT
J: TRBJ1-2; V: TRBV21-1; size: -; D: -; CDR3: CASSADDRVYGYTF; DNA: TGTGCCAGCAGCGCGGATGACAGGGTCTATGGCTACACCTTC
J: TRBJ1-4; V: TRBV6-5; size: -; D: -; CDR3: CASAGARNEKLFF; DNA: TGTGCCAGCGCCGGGGCCAGAAATGAAAAACTGTTTTTT
J: TRBJ1-1; V: TRBV7-9; size: few; D: -; CDR3: CASRRSGSNTEAFF; DNA: TGTGCCAGCCGCCGTTCCGGGTCCAACACTGAAGCTTTCTTT
J: TRBJ2-3; V: TRBV2; size: once; D: TRBD1; CDR3: CASSDWDRGPDTQYF; DNA: TGTGCCAGCAGTGATTGGGACAGGGGACCAGATACGCAGTATTTT
J: TRBJ1-1; V: TRBV2; size: -; D: -; CDR3: CASSVGDRNTEAFF; DNA: TGTGCCAGCAGTGTGGGCGACAGGAACACTGAAGCTTTCTTT
J: TRBJ2-7; V: TRBV28; size: once; D: -; CDR3: CASSPGPDEQYF; DNA: TGTGCCAGCAGCCCTGGACCGGACGAGCAGTACTTC
J: TRBJ1-2; V: TRBV5-1; size: -; D: -; CDR3: CASSPDSYGYTF; DNA: TGCGCCAGCAGCCCGGACAGTTATGGCTACACCTTC
J: TRBJ1-2; V: TRBV5-4; size: once; D: -; CDR3: CASSQMTSGYGYTF; DNA: TGTGCCAGCAGCCAAATGACGAGTGGCTATGGCTACACCTTC
J: TRBJ1-2; V: TRBV28; size: -; D: TRBD1; CDR3: CASRKDRGSYVGYTF; DNA: TGTGCCAGCAGGAAAGACAGGGGATCTTATGTAGGCTACACCTTC
J: TRBJ2-3; V: TRBV27; size: -; D: -; CDR3: CASSFPGTASLTDTQYF; DNA: TGTGCCAGCAGTTTCCCCGGGACGGCCTCACTCACAGATACGCAGTATTTT
J: TRBJ2-5; V: TRBV11-3; size: -; D: -; CDR3: CASSLGLGRQETQYF; DNA: TGTGCCAGCAGCTTAGGTCTTGGTCGCCAAGAGACCCAGTACTTC
J: TRBJ2-7; V: TRBV10-2; size: -; D: -; CDR3: CASSGDVGYEQYF; DNA: TGCGCCAGCAGTGGGGACGTAGGCTACGAGCAGTACTTC